Each of the 25 T cell receptor beta chains below was sequenced from the same sample in a study of shared T cell receptors in the human thymus. The protocol was immunoSEQ multiplex PCR, while the TCRdb copy is restricted to in-frame clones and leaves out a portion. The table shows about 660,000 clones, with 87% occurring only once. The same sample was also studied in work on human thymus T cells.

The source material was thymocytes. The receptors originated from a boy in the first two years of life with a congenital heart defect.

The V and J genes are TRBV5-5 and TRBJ1-5, with D possibly matching TRBD1 (6 bases). CDR3 size: 14 residues. Trimming pared 9 bases from V and 0 bases from J, leaving 13 bases between. CDR1 is SGHKS, CDR2 YYEKEE, per germline (reference sequence). In DNA, the CDR3 is TGTGCCACACAGGGAAGACTTAGCAATCAGCCCCAGCATTTT. It specifies CATQGRLSNQPQHF.

Turning to this clone: A read error may produce the germline difference seen at one junction end. The V gene is TRBV10-3, the J gene TRBJ2-3; TRBD2 aligns across 9 bases. The V gene's germline CDR1 is ENHRY and CDR2 SYGVKD. The CDR3 loop spans 15 amino acids. The CDR3 spells CAISAAGTSIDTQYF. In nucleotides, the CDR3 is TGTGCCATCAGTGCGGCCGGGACTAGCATAGATACGCAGTATTTT.

Comment on this clone: Other DNA sequences within the sample encode an identical CDR3. The genes are TRBV28 and TRBJ1-6; tentative D call: TRBD1 (5 bases). The CDR3 runs 18 residues. With 7 bases removed from V and 7 bases from J, the gap between germline ends came to 26 bases. Germline V gene sequence: CDR1 MDHEN, CDR2 SYDVKM. The CDR3 spells CASNSSFDRDSENSPLHF. Written as DNA, the CDR3 is TGTGCCAGCAATTCTTCCTTCGACCGGGACTCAGAAAATTCACCCCTCCACTTT. The full variable domain, with the rest looked up from reference TRBV28 and TRBJ1-6, is DVKVTQSSRYLVKRTGEKVFLECVQDMDHENMFWYRQDPGLGLRLIYFSYDVKMKEKGDIPEGYSVSREKKERFSLILESASTNQTSMYLCASNSSFDRDSENSPLHFGNGTRLTVT.

V and J are TRBV4-1 and TRBJ2-7; 9 nucleotides line up with TRBD2. The CDR3 loop spans 16 amino acids. V trimming: 4 bases; J trimming: 5 bases; junction bases outside the gene matches: 12. CDR1 is MGHRA and CDR2 is YSYEKL in the germline V gene. The CDR3 is CASSRRTGTSLDEQYF. Here the CDR3 DNA reads TGCGCCAGCAGCCGACGAACCGGGACTAGCCTGGACGAGCAGTACTTC.

The V gene is TRBV15, the J gene TRBJ2-1, with a possible D match to TRBD2 (6 bases). Deletions cut 1 base from V and 4 bases from J, with 14 bases between. The CDR3 has 16 amino acids. Germline V gene data show CDR1 as LNHNV and CDR2 as YYDKDF (reference sequence). The CDR3 is CATSRGSGGVYNEQFF. CDR3 coding DNA: TGTGCCACCAGCAGAGGGTCCGGGGGTGTTTACAATGAGCAGTTCTTC.

J is TRBJ2-7 and V is TRBV2, with a possible D match to TRBD2 (6 bases). Trimming stripped 9 bases from V and 4 bases from J, with 10 bases between. CDR1 and CDR2 (germline): SNHLY, FYNNEI. The CDR3 length is 11 residues. The CDR3 is CARKTRYEQYF. CDR3 DNA sequence: TGTGCCAGAAAGACTAGATACGAGCAGTACTTC.

The J gene is TRBJ2-1, the V gene TRBV29-1; weak D call: TRBD2 (5 bases). Deletions cut 0 bases from V and 10 bases from J, with 7 bases between. The CDR3 length is 11 residues. Per the germline V gene, CDR1 is SQVTM and CDR2 is ANQGSEA. CDR3 nucleotide sequence: TGCAGCGTTGAAGATCCGGGAGAGCAGTTCTTC. Translation: CSVEDPGEQFF.

This clone was seen just once. The chain is built from TRBV2 and TRBJ1-2; 7 bases map to TRBD1. Looked up from germline, CDR1 is SNHLY and CDR2 is FYNNEI. The CDR3 length is 18 residues. V gave up 0 bases and J gave up 7 bases; unmatched junction bases: 17. The CDR3 bases are TGTGCCAGCAGTGAAGCCGGGACAGCTCTCGCCCCGTTGCGTGGCTACACCTTC. This sequence encodes CASSEAGTALAPLRGYTF.

V usage is TRBV6-1 and J usage is TRBJ2-7; 9 nucleotides agree with TRBD1. Germline V gene sequence: CDR1 MNHNS, CDR2 SASEGT. J was trimmed by 1 base and V by 1 base; bases with no gene match: 5. This CDR3 is 16 amino acids long. CDR3 nucleotide sequence: TGTGCCAGCAGTGAAGATCCGGACAGGGGTTCCTACGAGCAGTACTTC. This translates into CASSEDPDRGSYEQYF.

The J gene is TRBJ2-3, the V gene TRBV7-2, with 7 bases matching TRBD1. Germline CDR1 SGHTA, CDR2 FQGNSA. V lost 1 base to trimming and J lost 4 bases; unmatched junction nucleotides: 8. There are 16 residues in the CDR3. For the CDR3, the DNA is TGTGCCAGCAGCTTAGGGATCGGGACAGCTTCAGATACGCAGTATTTT. Translation: CASSLGIGTASDTQYF.

This clone was detected once. This sequence joins TRBV6-5 and TRBJ2-5; 10 positions match TRBD1. The CDR3 is 15 amino acids. After removal of 3 bases from V and 2 bases from J, the junction contained 3 bases not matched to a gene. Germline CDR1 is MNHEY and CDR2 is SVGAGI. The CDR3 DNA sequence: TGTGCCAGCAGTTATCGGGACAGGGGACAAGAGACCCAGTACTTC. It encodes CASSYRDRGQETQYF.

The gene calls are TRBV4-2 and TRBJ1-6; a possible D gene is TRBD1 (6 bases). V lost 1 base, J lost 6 bases, and 16 bases lay in between. Germline V gene lookup returns CDR1 LGHNA and CDR2 YNFKEQ. The CDR3 loop spans 17 amino acids. The CDR3 spells CASSQASAGQINSPLHF. DNA of the CDR3: TGTGCCAGCAGCCAAGCGAGTGCTGGACAGATTAATTCACCCCTCCACTTT.

The chain links TRBV6-5 to TRBJ2-7; possible D gene TRBD2, 5 bases. V was shortened by 0 bases and J by 6 bases, with 9 bases between the two germline ends. CDR3 size: 13 residues. CDR1 is MNHEY, CDR2 SVGAGI, per germline. The CDR3 sequence is CASSYSPSSEQYF. The CDR3 DNA follows: TGTGCCAGCAGTTACTCTCCTAGCAGCGAGCAGTACTTC.

The chain uses TRBV4-3 and TRBJ2-1; D not certain. Germline V lookup: CDR1 LGHNA, CDR2 YSLEER. The V end was cut by 1 base, the J end by 15 bases, with 16 bases between. This CDR3 is built from 13 residues. CDR3 sequence: CASSQALEWSLFF. The CDR3, as DNA: TGCGCCAGCAGCCAAGCCCTCGAGTGGAGTCTGTTCTTC.

The chain links TRBV14 to TRBJ2-7; 14 nucleotides line up with TRBD2. The V segment lost 5 bases and the J segment 6 bases; nucleotides outside the gene matches: 9. The CDR3 contains 16 residues. The germline V gene encodes CDR1 SGHDN and CDR2 FVKESK. In DNA form, the CDR3 reads TGTGCCAGCAGCAAAACCGGGACTAGCGGGAGCCTCGAGCAGTACTTC. Protein: CASSKTGTSGSLEQYF. Using reference TRBV14 and TRBJ2-7 for the parts outside the CDR3, the full variable domain is EAGVTQFPSHSVIEKGQTVTLRCDPISGHDNLYWYRRVMGKEIKFLLHFVKESKQDESGMPNNRFLAERTGGTYSTLKVQPAELEDSGVYFCASSKTGTSGSLEQYFGPGTRLTVT.

The chain uses TRBV2 and TRBJ2-5; 8 bases map to TRBD1. CDR3 length equals 15 residues. V trimming: 5 bases; J trimming: 0 bases; junction bases outside the gene matches: 5. From germline, CDR1 is SNHLY and CDR2 FYNNEI. CDR3 amino acids: CASSPDREYQETQYF. CDR3 nucleotides: TGTGCCAGCAGTCCGGACAGGGAGTACCAAGAGACCCAGTACTTC. Looking up the rest from reference TRBV2 and TRBJ2-5 gives the full variable domain: EPEVTQTPSHQVTQMGQEVILRCVPISNHLYFYWYRQILGQKVEFLVSFYNNEISEKSEIFDDQFSVERPDGSNFTLKIRSTKLEDSAMYFCASSPDREYQETQYFGPGTRLLVL.

The chain couples TRBV28 to TRBJ2-7; D is perhaps TRBD2 (5 bases). From germline, CDR1 is MDHEN and CDR2 SYDVKM. The V gene lost 10 bases and the J gene lost 0 bases, with 13 bases spanning the gap. The CDR3 is 13 residues long. The CDR3 nucleotides read TGTGCCACCGGACTCCTCAACTCCTACGAGCAGTACTTC. Protein sequence: CATGLLNSYEQYF. Based on the CDR3 plus reference TRBV28 and TRBJ2-7, the full variable domain is DVKVTQSSRYLVKRTGEKVFLECVQDMDHENMFWYRQDPGLGLRLIYFSYDVKMKEKGDIPEGYSVSREKKERFSLILESASTNQTSMYLCATGLLNSYEQYFGPGTRLTVT.

The chain joins TRBV28 to TRBJ2-6; a weak D match, TRBD2 (5 bases). The CDR3 covers 16 residues. V was clipped by 6 bases and J by 0 bases, with 12 bases between them. Per germline, CDR1 MDHEN and CDR2 SYDVKM. CDR3 nucleotides: TGTGCCAGCAGGGGATCGGGAAACTCTGGGGCCAACGTCCTGACTTTC. Its protein product is CASRGSGNSGANVLTF.

J is TRBJ2-1 and V is TRBV5-1; D possibly corresponds to TRBD1 (7 bases). Trimming removed 2 bases at V and 9 bases at J, with 9 bases between. The CDR3 loop spans 12 amino acids. The germline gives CDR1 SGHRS, CDR2 YFSETQ. CDR3 sequence: CASSFQGGEQFF. CDR3 coding DNA: TGCGCCAGCAGCTTTCAGGGGGGTGAGCAGTTCTTC. The full variable domain, with the rest looked up from reference TRBV5-1 and TRBJ2-1, is KAGVTQTPRYLIKTRGQQVTLSCSPISGHRSVSWYQQTPGQGLQFLFEYFSETQRNKGNFPGRFSGRQFSNSRSEMNVSTLELGDSALYLCASSFQGGEQFFGPGTRLTVL.

This clone has only one observation. The chain employs TRBV27 and TRBJ1-5, with 8 positions matching TRBD1. V gave up 3 bases and J gave up 6 bases; unmatched junction bases: 4. CDR3 length equals 14 residues. The germline gives CDR1 MNHEY, CDR2 SMNVEV (reference sequence). CDR3 DNA sequence: TGTGCCAGCAGTTTGGACAGGGAAGGTCAGCCCCAGCATTTT. Translated, it gives CASSLDREGQPQHF.

The rearrangement uses TRBV28 and TRBJ2-1; 8 positions agree with TRBD1. This CDR3 is 13 amino acids long. Germline V CDR1 and CDR2: MDHEN, SYDVKM. The ends lost 3 bases at V and 15 bases at J; junction bases unmatched: 10. The DNA for the CDR3 is TGTGCCAGCAGTTTGCCCCCGGGGGACAGGTGGTTCTTC. Its protein product is CASSLPPGDRWFF.

V is TRBV18 and J is TRBJ1-3, with 8 nucleotides matching TRBD1. Germline V gene data show CDR1 as KGHSH and CDR2 as LQKENI. The junction had 2 bases not matched to a gene; V was cut back by 5 bases and J by 2 bases. This CDR3 is built from 14 residues. The CDR3 coding sequence is TGTGCCAGCTCAGAACAGGGGGCTGGAAACACCATATATTTT. Its translation: CASSEQGAGNTIYF.

This chain uses TRBV28 with TRBJ2-7, with TRBD2 matching over 8 bases. The CDR3 length is 13 residues. The J segment lost 6 bases and the V segment lost 1 base, leaving 2 bases of the junction unmatched. Germline CDR1 is MDHEN and CDR2 is SYDVKM. CDR3 in DNA: TGTGCCAGCAGTTTATACGGGGGGGGCGAGCAGTACTTC. Translated: CASSLYGGGEQYF.

This chain uses TRBV10-3 with TRBJ2-1, with 9 bases identical to TRBD2. CDR1 and CDR2 (germline): ENHRY, SYGVKD. The CDR3 runs 16 residues. Unmatched junction bases numbered 8, after V lost 0 bases and J lost 8 bases. CDR3 coding DNA: TGTGCCATCAGTGAGTCTAATAGCGGGAGTCCTTATGAGCAGTTCTTC. Protein sequence: CAISESNSGSPYEQFF.

The CDR3 is CSVAGTSGGVKNIQYF. In DNA form, the CDR3 reads TGCAGCGTAGCCGGGACTAGCGGGGGGGTCAAAAACATTCAGTACTTC. This chain connects TRBV29-1 to TRBJ2-4; 16 bases are shared with TRBD2. Germline V CDR1 and CDR2: SQVTM, ANQGSEA. J was trimmed by 3 bases and V by 6 bases; bases with no gene match: 5. This CDR3 comprises 16 residues.